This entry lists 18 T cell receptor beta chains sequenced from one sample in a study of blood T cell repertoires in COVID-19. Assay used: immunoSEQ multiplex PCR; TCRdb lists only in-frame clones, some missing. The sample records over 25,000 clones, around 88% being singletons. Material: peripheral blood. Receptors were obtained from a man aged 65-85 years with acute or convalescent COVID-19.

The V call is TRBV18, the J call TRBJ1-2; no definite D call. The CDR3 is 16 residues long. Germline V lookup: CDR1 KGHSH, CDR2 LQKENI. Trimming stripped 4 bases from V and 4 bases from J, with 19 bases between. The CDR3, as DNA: TGTGCCAGCTCACTCATTAGCGGGCGATCATCCTATGGCTACACCTTC. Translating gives CASSLISGRSSYGYTF.

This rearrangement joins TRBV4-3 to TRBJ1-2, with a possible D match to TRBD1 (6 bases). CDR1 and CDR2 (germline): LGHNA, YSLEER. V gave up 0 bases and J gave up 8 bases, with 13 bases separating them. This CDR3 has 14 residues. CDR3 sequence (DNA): TGCGCCAGCAGCCAAGATCCAGGGGAAGGGGGCTACACCTTC. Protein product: CASSQDPGEGGYTF.

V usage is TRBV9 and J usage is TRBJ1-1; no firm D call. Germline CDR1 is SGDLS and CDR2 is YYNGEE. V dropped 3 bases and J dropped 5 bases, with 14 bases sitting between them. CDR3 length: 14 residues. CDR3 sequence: CASSAQVGRTEAFF. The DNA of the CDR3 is TGTGCCAGCAGCGCGCAGGTTGGTAGGACTGAAGCTTTCTTT.

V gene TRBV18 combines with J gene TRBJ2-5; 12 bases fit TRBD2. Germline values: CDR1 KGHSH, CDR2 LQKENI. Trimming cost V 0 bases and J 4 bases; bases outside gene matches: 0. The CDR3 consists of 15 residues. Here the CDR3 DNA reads TGTGCCAGCTCACCACCACTAGCGGGGGGAGAGACCCAGTACTTC. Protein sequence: CASSPPLAGGETQYF.

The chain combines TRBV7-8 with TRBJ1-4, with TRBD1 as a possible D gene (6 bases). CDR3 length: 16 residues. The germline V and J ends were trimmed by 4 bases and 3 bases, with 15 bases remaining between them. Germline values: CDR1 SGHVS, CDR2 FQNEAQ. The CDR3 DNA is TGTGCCAGCAGCTCCTACAGGGAGAGGGCTAATGAAAAACTGTTTTTT. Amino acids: CASSSYRERANEKLFF.

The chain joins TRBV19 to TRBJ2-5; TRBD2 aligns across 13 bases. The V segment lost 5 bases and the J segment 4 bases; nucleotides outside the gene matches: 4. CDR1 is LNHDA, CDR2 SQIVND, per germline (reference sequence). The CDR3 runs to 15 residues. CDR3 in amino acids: CASSPLAGGPETQYF. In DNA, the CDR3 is TGTGCCAGTAGTCCACTAGCGGGAGGGCCAGAGACCCAGTACTTC.

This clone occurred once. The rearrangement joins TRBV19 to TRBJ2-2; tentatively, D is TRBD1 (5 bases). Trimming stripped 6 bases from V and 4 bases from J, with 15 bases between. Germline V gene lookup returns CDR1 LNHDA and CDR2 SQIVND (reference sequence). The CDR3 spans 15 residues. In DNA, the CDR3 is TGTGCCAGTAGGGTGGACACGGGTAGCACCGGGGAGCTGTTTTTT. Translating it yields CASRVDTGSTGELFF.

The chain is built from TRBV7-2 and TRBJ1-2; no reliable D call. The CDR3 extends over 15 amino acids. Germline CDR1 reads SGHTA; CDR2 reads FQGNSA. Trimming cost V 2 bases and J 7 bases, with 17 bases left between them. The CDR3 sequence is CASSLMVAGWSGYTF. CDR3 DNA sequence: TGTGCCAGCAGCTTAATGGTAGCGGGGTGGAGTGGCTACACCTTC.

The CDR3 here is CASSIWGSGGEAFF. The CDR3 bases are TGTGCCAGTAGTATATGGGGATCCGGGGGTGAAGCTTTCTTT. This chain uses TRBV19 with TRBJ1-1; maybe TRBD1 (5 bases). The CDR3 totals 14 residues. Germline V CDR1 and CDR2: LNHDA, SQIVND (reference sequence). V lost 2 bases, J lost 7 bases, and 14 bases lay in between. Variable domain in full (rest from reference TRBV19 and TRBJ1-1): DGGITQSPKYLFRKEGQNVTLSCEQNLNHDAMYWYRQDPGQGLRLIYYSQIVNDFQKGDIAEGYSVSREKKESFPLTVTSAQKNPTAFYLCASSIWGSGGEAFFGQGTRLTVV.

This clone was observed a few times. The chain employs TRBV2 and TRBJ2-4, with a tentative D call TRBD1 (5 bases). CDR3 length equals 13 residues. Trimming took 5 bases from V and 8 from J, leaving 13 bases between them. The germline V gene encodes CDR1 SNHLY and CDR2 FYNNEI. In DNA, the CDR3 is TGTGCCAGCAGTCAGGGATCCGGAGACATTCAGTACTTC. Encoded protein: CASSQGSGDIQYF.

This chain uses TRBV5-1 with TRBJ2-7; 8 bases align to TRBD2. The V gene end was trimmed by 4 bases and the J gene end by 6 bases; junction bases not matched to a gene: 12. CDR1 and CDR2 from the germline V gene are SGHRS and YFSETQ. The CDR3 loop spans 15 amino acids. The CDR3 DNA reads TGCGCCAGCAGCACCGGGGGGGGGCCGGGGGTCGAGCAGTACTTC. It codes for CASSTGGGPGVEQYF.

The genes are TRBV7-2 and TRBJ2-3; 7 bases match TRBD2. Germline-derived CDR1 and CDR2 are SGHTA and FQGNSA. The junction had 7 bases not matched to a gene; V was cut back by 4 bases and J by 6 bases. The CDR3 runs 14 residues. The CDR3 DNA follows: TGTGCCAGCAGCTCAGGCGGGAGTGCCGATACGCAGTATTTT. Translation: CASSSGGSADTQYF.

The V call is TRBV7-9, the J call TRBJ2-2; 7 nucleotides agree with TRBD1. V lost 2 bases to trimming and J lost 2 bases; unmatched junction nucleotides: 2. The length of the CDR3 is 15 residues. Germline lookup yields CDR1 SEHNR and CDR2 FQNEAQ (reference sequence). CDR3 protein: CASSLWDSNTGELFF. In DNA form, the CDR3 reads TGTGCCAGCAGCTTATGGGACAGCAACACCGGGGAGCTGTTTTTT. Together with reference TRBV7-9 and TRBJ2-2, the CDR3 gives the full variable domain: DTGVSQNPRHKITKRGQNVTFRCDPISEHNRLYWYRQTLGQGPEFLTYFQNEAQLEKSRLLSDRFSAERPKGSFSTLEIQRTEQGDSAMYLCASSLWDSNTGELFFGEGSRLTVL.

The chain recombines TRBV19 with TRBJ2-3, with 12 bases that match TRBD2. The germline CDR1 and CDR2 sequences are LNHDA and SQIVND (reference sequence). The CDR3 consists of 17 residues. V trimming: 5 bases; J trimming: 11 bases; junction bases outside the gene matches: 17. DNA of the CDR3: TGTGCCAGTAGTGCGCAAGGGACTAGCGGGTCTAAGGTACAGCAGTATTTT. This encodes CASSAQGTSGSKVQQYF.

The DNA of the CDR3 is TGCGCCAGCAGCTTGCGTGGACAGGGACATGGCTACACCTTC. This gives the protein CASSLRGQGHGYTF. V gene TRBV5-1 combines with J gene TRBJ1-2, with 8 nucleotides matching TRBD1. The germline V gene encodes CDR1 SGHRS and CDR2 YFSETQ. This CDR3 region has 14 residues. Losses at the gene ends were 1 base for V and 6 bases for J; bases not matched to a gene: 5.

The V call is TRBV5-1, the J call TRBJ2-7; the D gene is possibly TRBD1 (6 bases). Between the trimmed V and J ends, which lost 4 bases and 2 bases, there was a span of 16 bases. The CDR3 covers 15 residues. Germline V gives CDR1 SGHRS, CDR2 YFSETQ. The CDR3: CASSHLNQGPYEQYF. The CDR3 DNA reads TGCGCCAGCAGCCACCTGAACCAGGGGCCCTACGAGCAGTACTTC.

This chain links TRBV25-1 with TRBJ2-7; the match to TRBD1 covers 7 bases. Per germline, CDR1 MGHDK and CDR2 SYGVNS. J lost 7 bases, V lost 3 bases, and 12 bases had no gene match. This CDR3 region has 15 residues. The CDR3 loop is CASSDDREPSGEQYF. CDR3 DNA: TGTGCCAGCAGTGATGACAGGGAGCCCTCAGGGGAGCAGTACTTC.

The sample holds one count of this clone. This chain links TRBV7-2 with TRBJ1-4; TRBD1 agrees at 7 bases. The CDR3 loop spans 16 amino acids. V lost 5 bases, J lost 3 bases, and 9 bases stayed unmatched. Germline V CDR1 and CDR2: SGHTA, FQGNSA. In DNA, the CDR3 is TGTGCCAGCAGCAACAAGCCGGGACAGTCTAATGAAAAACTGTTTTTT. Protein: CASSNKPGQSNEKLFF.